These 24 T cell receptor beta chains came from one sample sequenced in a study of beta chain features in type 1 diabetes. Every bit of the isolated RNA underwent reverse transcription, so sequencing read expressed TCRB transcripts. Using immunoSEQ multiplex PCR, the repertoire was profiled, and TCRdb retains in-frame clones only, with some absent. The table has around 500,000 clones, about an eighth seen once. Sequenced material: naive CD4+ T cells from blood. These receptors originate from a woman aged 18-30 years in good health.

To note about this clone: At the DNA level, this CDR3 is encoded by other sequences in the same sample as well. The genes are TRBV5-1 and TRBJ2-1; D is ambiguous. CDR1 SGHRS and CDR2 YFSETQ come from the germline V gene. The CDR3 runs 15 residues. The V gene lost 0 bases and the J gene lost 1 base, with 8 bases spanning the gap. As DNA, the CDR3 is TGCGCCAGCAGCTTGGCCAGTAGTTCCTACAATGAGCAGTTCTTC. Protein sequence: CASSLASSSYNEQFF.

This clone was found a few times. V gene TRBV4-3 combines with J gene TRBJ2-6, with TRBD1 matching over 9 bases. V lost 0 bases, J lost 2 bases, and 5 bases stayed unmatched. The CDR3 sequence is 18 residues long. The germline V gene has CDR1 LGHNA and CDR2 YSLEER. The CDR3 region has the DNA TGCGCCAGCAGCCAAGACGCACAGGGGGCTACTGGGGCCAACGTCCTGACTTTC. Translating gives CASSQDAQGATGANVLTF.

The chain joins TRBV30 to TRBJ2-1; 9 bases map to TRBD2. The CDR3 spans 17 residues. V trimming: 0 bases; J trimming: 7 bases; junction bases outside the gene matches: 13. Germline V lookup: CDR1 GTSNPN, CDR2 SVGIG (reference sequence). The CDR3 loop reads CAWSVLASKREANEQFF. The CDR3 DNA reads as TGTGCCTGGAGTGTACTTGCTTCGAAGCGGGAGGCGAATGAGCAGTTCTTC.

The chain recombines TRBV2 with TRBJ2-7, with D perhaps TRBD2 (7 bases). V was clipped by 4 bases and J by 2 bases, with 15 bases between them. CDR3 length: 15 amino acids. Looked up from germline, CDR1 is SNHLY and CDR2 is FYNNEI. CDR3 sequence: CASSAQAGDTYEQYV. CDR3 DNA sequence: TGTGCCAGCAGTGCTCAGGCGGGGGACACCTACGAGCAGTACGTC.

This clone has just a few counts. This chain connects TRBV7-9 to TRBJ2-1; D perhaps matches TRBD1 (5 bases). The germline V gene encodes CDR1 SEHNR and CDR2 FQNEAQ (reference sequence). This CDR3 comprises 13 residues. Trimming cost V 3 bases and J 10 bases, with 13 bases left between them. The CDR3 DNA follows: TGTGCCAGCAGCTTTTCTTGGGGCAACGAGCAGTTCTTC. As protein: CASSFSWGNEQFF.

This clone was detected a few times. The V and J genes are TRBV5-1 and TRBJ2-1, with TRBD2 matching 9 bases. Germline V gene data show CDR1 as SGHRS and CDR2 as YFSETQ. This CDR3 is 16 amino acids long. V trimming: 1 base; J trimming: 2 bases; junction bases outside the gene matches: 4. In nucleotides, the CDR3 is TGCGCCAGCAGCTTGTCTTCTAGCGGGACCTACAATGAGCAGTTCTTC. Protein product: CASSLSSSGTYNEQFF.

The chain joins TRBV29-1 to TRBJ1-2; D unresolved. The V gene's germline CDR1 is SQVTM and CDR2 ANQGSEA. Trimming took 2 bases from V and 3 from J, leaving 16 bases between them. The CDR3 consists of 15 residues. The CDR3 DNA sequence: TGCAGCGTTGAAATCGTGCAGAAGAATCACTATGGCTACACCTTC. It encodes CSVEIVQKNHYGYTF. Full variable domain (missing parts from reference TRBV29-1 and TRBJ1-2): SAVISQKPSRDICQRGTSLTIQCQVDSQVTMMFWYRQQPGQSLTLIATANQGSEATYESGFVIDKFPISRPNLTFSTLTVSNMSPEDSSIYLCSVEIVQKNHYGYTFGSGTRLTVV.

As DNA, the CDR3 is TGCGCCAGCAGCCTCGAACAGGGCAACGAGCAGTACGTC. It translates to CASSLEQGNEQYV. The gene calls are TRBV5-1 and TRBJ2-7; maybe TRBD1 (6 bases). CDR3 length: 13 residues. V gave up 4 bases and J gave up 5 bases, with 13 bases separating them. CDR1 and CDR2 (germline): SGHRS, YFSETQ.

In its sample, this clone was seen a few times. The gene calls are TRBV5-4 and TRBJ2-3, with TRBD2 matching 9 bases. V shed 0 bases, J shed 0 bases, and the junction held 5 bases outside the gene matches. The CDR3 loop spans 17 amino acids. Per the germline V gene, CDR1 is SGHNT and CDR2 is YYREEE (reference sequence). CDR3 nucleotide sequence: TGTGCCAGCAGCTTGGCAAGACTAGCGGCTAGCACAGATACGCAGTATTTT. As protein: CASSLARLAASTDTQYF. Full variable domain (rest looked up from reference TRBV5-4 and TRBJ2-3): ETGVTQSPTHLIKTRGQQVTLRCSSQSGHNTVSWYQQALGQGPQFIFQYYREEENGRGNFPPRFSGLQFPNYSSELNVNALELDDSALYLCASSLARLAASTDTQYFGPGTRLTVL.

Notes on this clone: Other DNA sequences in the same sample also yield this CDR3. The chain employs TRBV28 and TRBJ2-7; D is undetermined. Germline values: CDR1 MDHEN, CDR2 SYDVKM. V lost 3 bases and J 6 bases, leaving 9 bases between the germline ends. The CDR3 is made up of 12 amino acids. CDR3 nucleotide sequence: TGTGCCAGCAGTTTGAAGGTGGGCGAGCAGTACGTC. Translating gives CASSLKVGEQYV.

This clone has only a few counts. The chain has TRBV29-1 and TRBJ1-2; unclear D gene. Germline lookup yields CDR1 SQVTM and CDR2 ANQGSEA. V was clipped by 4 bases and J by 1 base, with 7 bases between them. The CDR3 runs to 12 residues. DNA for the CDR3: TGCAGCGTTGGGTCCATTAACTATGGCTACACCTTC. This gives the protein CSVGSINYGYTF.

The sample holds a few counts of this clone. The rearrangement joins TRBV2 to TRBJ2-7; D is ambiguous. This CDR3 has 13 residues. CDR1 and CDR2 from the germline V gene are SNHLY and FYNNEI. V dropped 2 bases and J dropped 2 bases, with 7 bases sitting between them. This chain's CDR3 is CASSERLTYEQYV. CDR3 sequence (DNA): TGTGCCAGCAGTGAAAGGCTAACCTACGAGCAGTACGTC.

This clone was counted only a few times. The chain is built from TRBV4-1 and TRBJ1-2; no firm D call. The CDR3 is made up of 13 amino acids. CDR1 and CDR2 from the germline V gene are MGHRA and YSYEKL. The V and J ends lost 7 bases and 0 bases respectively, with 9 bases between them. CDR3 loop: CASKGRTNYGYTF. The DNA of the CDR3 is TGCGCCAGCAAAGGCCGAACTAACTATGGCTACACCTTC.

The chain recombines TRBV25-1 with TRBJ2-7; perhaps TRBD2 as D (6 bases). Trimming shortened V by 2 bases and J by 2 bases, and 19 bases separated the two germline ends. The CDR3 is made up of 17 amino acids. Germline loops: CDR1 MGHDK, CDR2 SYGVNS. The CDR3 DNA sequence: TGTGCCAGCAGTGAACCAGCCGCGGGATCCTCGACCTACGAGCAGTACTTC. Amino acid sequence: CASSEPAAGSSTYEQYF.

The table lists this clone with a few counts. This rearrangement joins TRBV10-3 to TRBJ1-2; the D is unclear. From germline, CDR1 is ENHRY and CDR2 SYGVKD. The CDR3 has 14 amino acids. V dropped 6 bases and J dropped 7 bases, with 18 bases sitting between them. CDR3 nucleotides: TGTGCCATCAGCGGCCAACCGGGCTCAGGTGGCTACACCTTC. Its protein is CAISGQPGSGGYTF.

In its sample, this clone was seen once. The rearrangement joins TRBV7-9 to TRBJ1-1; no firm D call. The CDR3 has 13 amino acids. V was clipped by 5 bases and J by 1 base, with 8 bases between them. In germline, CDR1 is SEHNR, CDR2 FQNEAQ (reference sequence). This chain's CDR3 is CASSRPGNTEAFF. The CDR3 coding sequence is TGTGCCAGCAGCCGCCCCGGGAACACTGAAGCTTTCTTT. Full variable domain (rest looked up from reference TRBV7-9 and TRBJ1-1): DTGVSQNPRHKITKRGQNVTFRCDPISEHNRLYWYRQTLGQGPEFLTYFQNEAQLEKSRLLSDRFSAERPKGSFSTLEIQRTEQGDSAMYLCASSRPGNTEAFFGQGTRLTVV.

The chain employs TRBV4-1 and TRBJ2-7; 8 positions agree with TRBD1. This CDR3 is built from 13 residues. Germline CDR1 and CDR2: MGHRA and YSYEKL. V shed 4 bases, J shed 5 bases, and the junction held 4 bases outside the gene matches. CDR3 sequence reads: CASSLQTGDEQYF. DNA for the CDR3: TGCGCCAGCAGCCTCCAGACAGGGGACGAGCAGTACTTC.

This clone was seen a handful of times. The CDR3, as DNA: TGTGCCAGCAGCTTAGATGGAGGCAGTACAGATACGCAGTATTTT. This sequence encodes CASSLDGGSTDTQYF. The J gene is TRBJ2-3, the V gene TRBV11-3; a possible D gene is TRBD2 (5 bases). The CDR3 loop spans 15 amino acids. V shed 0 bases and J shed 3 bases, with 10 bases lying between them. Germline CDR1 is SGHNT and CDR2 is YENEEA.

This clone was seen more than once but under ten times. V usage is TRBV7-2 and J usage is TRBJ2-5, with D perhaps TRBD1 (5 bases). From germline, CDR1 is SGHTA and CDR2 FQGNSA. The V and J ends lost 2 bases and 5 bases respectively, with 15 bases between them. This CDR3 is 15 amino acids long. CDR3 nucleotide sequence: TGTGCCAGCAGCTTAAGGGGCAGGGTCTTTGAGACCCAGTACTTC. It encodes CASSLRGRVFETQYF.

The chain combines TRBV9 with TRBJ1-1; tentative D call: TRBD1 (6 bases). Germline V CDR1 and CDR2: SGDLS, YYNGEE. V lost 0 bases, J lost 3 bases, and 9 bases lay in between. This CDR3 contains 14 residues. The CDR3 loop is CASSVANRDTEAFF. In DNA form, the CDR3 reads TGTGCCAGCAGCGTAGCCAACAGGGACACTGAAGCTTTCTTT.

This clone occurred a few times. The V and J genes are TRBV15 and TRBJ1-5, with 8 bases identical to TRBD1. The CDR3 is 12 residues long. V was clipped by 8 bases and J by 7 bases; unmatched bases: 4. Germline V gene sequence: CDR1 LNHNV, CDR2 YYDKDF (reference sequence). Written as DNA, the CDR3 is TGTGCCACCGGACAGGGAGCCCAGCCCCAGCATTTT. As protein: CATGQGAQPQHF.

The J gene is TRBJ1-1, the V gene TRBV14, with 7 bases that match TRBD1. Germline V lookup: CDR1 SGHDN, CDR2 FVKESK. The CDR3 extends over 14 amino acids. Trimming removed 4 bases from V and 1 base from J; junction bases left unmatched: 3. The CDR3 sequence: CASSLGTENTEAFF. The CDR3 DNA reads TGTGCCAGCAGCCTCGGGACAGAGAACACTGAAGCTTTCTTT.

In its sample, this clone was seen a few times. In DNA, the CDR3 is TGTGCCAGCAGTCACCGGACAGGGAATACCAATGAGCAGTTCTTC. The encoded protein is CASSHRTGNTNEQFF. V is TRBV6-5 and J is TRBJ2-1; 8 positions agree with TRBD1. In germline, CDR1 is MNHEY, CDR2 SVGAGI. V lost 5 bases, J lost 6 bases, and 9 bases stayed unmatched. CDR3 size: 15 residues.

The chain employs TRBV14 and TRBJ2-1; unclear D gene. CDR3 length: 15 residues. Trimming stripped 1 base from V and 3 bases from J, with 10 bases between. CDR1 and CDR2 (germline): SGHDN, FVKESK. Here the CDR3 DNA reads TGTGCCAGCAGCCAAGGGTGGGGATACTACAATGAGCAGTTCTTC. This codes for CASSQGWGYYNEQFF. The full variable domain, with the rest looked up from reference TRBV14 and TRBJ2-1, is EAGVTQFPSHSVIEKGQTVTLRCDPISGHDNLYWYRRVMGKEIKFLLHFVKESKQDESGMPNNRFLAERTGGTYSTLKVQPAELEDSGVYFCASSQGWGYYNEQFFGPGTRLTVL.